Each of the 32 T cell receptor beta chains below was sequenced from the same sample in a study of blood T cell repertoires in COVID-19. Assay: immunoSEQ multiplex PCR; the TCRdb copy retains only in-frame clones and omits some. The sample carries about 380,000 clones, around 87% recorded once. Specimen: PBMCs or T cells enriched from blood (not recorded which). The receptor source for this set is a man younger than 40 who had recovered from COVID-19.

As to this clone: Additional DNA sequences in this sample encode the identical CDR3. The rearrangement uses TRBV5-1 and TRBJ1-6, with 10 bases matching TRBD1. The V and J ends lost 7 bases and 7 bases, in that order; junction bases with no gene match: 2. The CDR3 is 13 residues long. Germline lookup yields CDR1 SGHRS and CDR2 YFSETQ. CDR3 loop: CASSGQGNSPLHF. CDR3 in DNA: TGCGCCAGCTCGGGACAGGGGAATTCACCCCTCCACTTT.

The rearrangement links TRBV3-1 (or the pseudogene TRBV3-2) to TRBJ2-1, with D perhaps TRBD1 (5 bases). V shed 6 bases and J shed 7 bases, with 10 bases lying between them. The V gene's germline CDR1 is LGHDT and CDR2 YNNKEL (reference sequence). The CDR3 extends over 12 amino acids. CDR3 coding DNA: TGTGCCAGCAGATTGCAGGGAAATGAGCAGTTCTTC. It is translated as CASRLQGNEQFF.

The chain has TRBV4-3 and TRBJ2-1; D might be TRBD1 (6 bases). V lost 3 bases to trimming and J lost 4 bases, with 13 bases between them. The germline CDR1 and CDR2 sequences are LGHNA and YSLEER. The CDR3 loop spans 15 amino acids. The CDR3 DNA reads as TGCGCCAGCAGCCACCCGGACAGAGATTACAATGAGCAGTTCTTC. Translated, it gives CASSHPDRDYNEQFF.

The rearrangement uses TRBV19 and TRBJ2-1; D might be TRBD1 (6 bases). Per germline, CDR1 LNHDA and CDR2 SQIVND (reference sequence). Trimming took 5 bases from V and 8 from J, leaving 22 bases between them. There are 16 residues in the CDR3. The CDR3 nucleotides are TGTGCCAGTAGTGCCCCCCCGGGACATTTTTTCCATGAGCAGTTCTTC. Its protein product is CASSAPPGHFFHEQFF.

The chain combines TRBV21-1 with TRBJ2-7; the DNA was not compared with TRBD2, the D call given in the table. TRBV21-1 is a documented pseudogene. The CDR3 is 16 amino acids. The CDR3 reads CASSRAESGVSYEQYF. Here the CDR3 DNA reads TGTGCCAGCAGCCGGGCGGAAAGCGGGGTCTCCTACGAGCAGTACTTC.

The V call is TRBV6-5, the J call TRBJ1-6, with a weak D call TRBD1 (6 bases). Between the trimmed V and J ends, which lost 2 bases and 7 bases, there was a span of 12 bases. CDR3 length equals 15 residues. The germline gives CDR1 MNHEY, CDR2 SVGAGI. This chain's CDR3 is CASSYGGHSNSPLHF. The CDR3 nucleotides are TGTGCCAGCAGTTACGGGGGACACTCGAATTCACCCCTCCACTTT.

The V call is TRBV30, the J call TRBJ1-2, with a tentative D call TRBD1 (6 bases). CDR3 length: 13 residues. Germline V CDR1 and CDR2: GTSNPN, SVGIG (reference sequence). V dropped 5 bases and J dropped 8 bases, with 18 bases sitting between them. This chain's CDR3 is CAWDGTGFGGYTF. The DNA for the CDR3 is TGTGCCTGGGACGGTACAGGGTTTGGCGGCTACACCTTC.

The chain recombines TRBV9 with TRBJ2-2; D is ambiguous. The CDR3 is 14 residues long. Per germline, CDR1 SGDLS and CDR2 YYNGEE. V gave up 5 bases and J gave up 1 base, with 9 bases separating them. As DNA, the CDR3 is TGTGCCAGCAGAGGCCAGGTGAACACCGGGGAGCTGTTTTTT. Its translation: CASRGQVNTGELFF.

This chain joins TRBV19 and TRBJ1-5; no firm D call. CDR3 length: 13 residues. Trimming stripped 7 bases from V and 1 base from J, with 8 bases between. The V gene's germline CDR1 is LNHDA and CDR2 SQIVND (reference sequence). The CDR3 here is CASNSWSNQPQHF. Written as DNA, the CDR3 is TGTGCCAGTAATAGCTGGAGCAATCAGCCCCAGCATTTT.

A note on this clone: The identical CDR3 is also encoded by other nucleotide sequences in the sample. This chain connects TRBV12-3 or TRBV12-4 to TRBJ2-5; 9 positions agree with TRBD1. Losses at the gene ends were 3 bases for V and 4 bases for J; bases not matched to a gene: 0. The CDR3 contains 13 residues. The CDR3 spells CASSLTGGETQYF. CDR3 DNA sequence: TGTGCCAGCAGTTTGACAGGGGGAGAGACCCAGTACTTC.

The chain carries TRBV9 and TRBJ2-1; 12 bases line up with TRBD2. CDR1 SGDLS and CDR2 YYNGEE come from the germline V gene. The trim removed 4 bases at V and 6 bases at J, leaving 5 bases unmatched. The CDR3 length is 15 residues. This CDR3 is CASSLAGGHSNEQFF. The CDR3 DNA is TGTGCCAGCAGCCTAGCGGGGGGGCATTCCAATGAGCAGTTCTTC.

The gene calls are TRBV27 and TRBJ2-7; tentative D call: TRBD1 (5 bases). Germline V gene sequence: CDR1 MNHEY, CDR2 SMNVEV (reference sequence). Trimming removed 3 bases from V and 2 bases from J, with 11 bases in between. The CDR3 is 14 residues long. CDR3 sequence (DNA): TGTGCCAGCAGTTTGAAAGGGGTCACCTACGAGCAGTACTTC. Its translation: CASSLKGVTYEQYF.

With regard to this clone: The DNA is omitted, as the CDR3 cannot be located on it reliably, and the CDR3 follows TCRdb's listing. The genes are TRBV19 and TRBJ1-2; the table calls TRBD1, which could not be checked here. Looked up from germline, CDR1 is LNHDA and CDR2 is SQIVND (reference sequence). The CDR3 has 15 residues if both end residues are counted. CDR3 amino acids: CASSILATANYGYTF.

The chain recombines TRBV2 with TRBJ2-2; no clear D. The CDR3 loop spans 11 amino acids. V was trimmed by 4 bases and J by 6 bases, leaving 3 bases between them. CDR1 and CDR2 (germline): SNHLY, FYNNEI. DNA for the CDR3: TGTGCCAGCAGTGTATCCGGGGAGCTGTTTTTT. Translated, it gives CASSVSGELFF.

V is TRBV4-2 and J is TRBJ2-1; tentative D call: TRBD2 (6 bases). CDR1 LGHNA and CDR2 YNFKEQ come from the germline V gene. CDR3 size: 18 residues. Trimming took 0 bases from V and 0 from J, leaving 15 bases between them. The CDR3 DNA reads as TGTGCCAGCAGCCAAGACGGAGTAGCGGACCCCTCCTACAATGAGCAGTTCTTC. Translation: CASSQDGVADPSYNEQFF.

The chain has TRBV3-1 (or the pseudogene TRBV3-2) and TRBJ1-5, with D perhaps TRBD1 (6 bases). Deletions cut 4 bases from V and 1 base from J, with 11 bases between. CDR3 length: 15 residues. Germline CDR1 and CDR2: LGHDT and YNNKEL (reference sequence). CDR3 sequence (DNA): TGTGCCAGCAGCCCAGCCACAGGGAGCAATCAGCCCCAGCATTTT. It translates to CASSPATGSNQPQHF.

The V gene is TRBV9, the J gene TRBJ2-3; TRBD1 matches at 9 bases. Trimming at V came to 3 bases and at J to 5 bases, leaving 7 bases not matched to a gene. Germline CDR1 reads SGDLS; CDR2 reads YYNGEE. The CDR3 sequence is 15 residues long. The CDR3 here is CASSGTGTGIDTQYF. CDR3 nucleotides: TGTGCCAGCAGCGGAACCGGGACAGGGATAGATACGCAGTATTTT.

This CDR3 reads CASSSLRGPNNEQFF. CDR3 DNA: TGTGCCAGCAGCTCTTTGCGGGGCCCTAACAATGAGCAGTTCTTC. The chain joins TRBV7-6 to TRBJ2-1; TRBD2 might be the D (6 bases). V gave up 4 bases and J gave up 5 bases, with 15 bases separating them. From germline, CDR1 is SGHVS and CDR2 FNYEAQ. This CDR3 is 15 amino acids long.

The chain is built from TRBV10-3 and TRBJ2-3; TRBD1 matches at 8 bases. This CDR3 has 16 residues. Germline V gene lookup returns CDR1 ENHRY and CDR2 SYGVKD. Trimming took 0 bases from V and 8 from J; bases not matched to a gene: 10. This chain's CDR3 is CAISESGAGGAGTQYF. CDR3 bases: TGTGCCATCAGTGAGTCCGGGGCAGGGGGCGCGGGTACGCAGTATTTT.

A remark on this clone: At the DNA level, this CDR3 is encoded by other sequences in the same sample as well. V is TRBV29-1 and J is TRBJ1-5; D gene unclear. The CDR3 totals 12 residues. The V gene lost 4 bases and the J gene lost 4 bases, with 8 bases spanning the gap. Germline V gene sequence: CDR1 SQVTM, CDR2 ANQGSEA. CDR3 bases: TGCAGCGTTGGCGGAGGGAATCAGCCCCAGCATTTT. Translated, it gives CSVGGGNQPQHF.

This chain connects TRBV2 to TRBJ2-1; maybe TRBD2 (5 bases). Germline CDR1 SNHLY, CDR2 FYNNEI. Trimming shortened V by 7 bases and J by 0 bases, and 10 bases separated the two germline ends. The CDR3 runs 14 residues. The CDR3 loop is CASTGLRSYNEQFF. The CDR3 DNA follows: TGTGCCAGCACCGGACTGCGCTCCTACAATGAGCAGTTCTTC.

The genes are TRBV27 and TRBJ1-5, with D tentatively TRBD1 (6 bases). Germline CDR1 and CDR2: MNHEY and SMNVEV (reference sequence). CDR3 size: 15 residues. V was trimmed by 0 bases and J by 6 bases, leaving 12 bases between them. For the CDR3, the DNA is TGTGCCAGCAGTTTATCGTCGGGGGGCGTTCAGCCCCAGCATTTT. Its translation is CASSLSSGGVQPQHF.

This clone was recorded a few times. The CDR3 DNA reads TGTGCCAGCAGGGGGCTCTCCTACGAGCAGTACTTC. This translates into CASRGLSYEQYF. The chain employs TRBV11-3 and TRBJ2-7, with D possibly being TRBD1 (5 bases). Trimming cost V 6 bases and J 0 bases, with 6 bases left between them. The CDR3 loop spans 12 amino acids. Germline V gives CDR1 SGHNT, CDR2 YENEEA.

The chain is built from TRBV30 and TRBJ2-7, with TRBD1 identical over 8 bases. The V gene's germline CDR1 is GTSNPN and CDR2 SVGIG (reference sequence). The CDR3 consists of 13 residues. V was pared by 4 bases and J by 6 bases, with 8 bases of the junction left unmatched. For the CDR3, the DNA is TGTGCCTGGACGCCGGGACAGGCAGTCGAGCAGTACTTC. Translation: CAWTPGQAVEQYF.

The chain uses TRBV4-3 and TRBJ1-4; a possible D gene is TRBD1 (6 bases). CDR1 and CDR2 (germline): LGHNA, YSLEER. V was pared by 1 base and J by 8 bases, with 14 bases between. This CDR3 spans 15 amino acids. The CDR3 is CASSQVYREGEKLFF. The CDR3 coding sequence is TGCGCCAGCAGCCAAGTTTACAGGGAGGGAGAAAAACTGTTTTTT.

The chain joins TRBV5-1 to TRBJ1-4, with D tentatively TRBD1 (5 bases). CDR1 and CDR2 from the germline V gene are SGHRS and YFSETQ. V was trimmed by 0 bases and J by 8 bases, leaving 14 bases between them. CDR3 size: 15 residues. The CDR3 spells CASSLDGTRAEKLFF. CDR3 coding DNA: TGCGCCAGCAGCTTGGATGGGACTAGAGCCGAAAAACTGTTTTTT.

The CDR3 sequence is CAWKGRVYNSPLHF. The CDR3 DNA is TGTGCCTGGAAGGGCAGGGTGTATAATTCACCCCTCCACTTT. The chain recombines TRBV30 with TRBJ1-6, with a possible D match to TRBD1 (5 bases). V dropped 4 bases and J dropped 4 bases, with 11 bases sitting between them. CDR1 and CDR2 from the germline V gene are GTSNPN and SVGIG (reference sequence). The CDR3 spans 14 residues.

The V and J genes are TRBV6-5 and TRBJ2-7; TRBD2 matches 9 bases. This CDR3 comprises 15 residues. V was pared by 2 bases and J by 6 bases, with 8 bases of the junction left unmatched. Per the germline V gene, CDR1 is MNHEY and CDR2 is SVGAGI. CDR3 nucleotide sequence: TGTGCCAGCAGTTACGATGTAGCGGGGGCGTCCGAGCAGTACTTC. Translated: CASSYDVAGASEQYF.

The rearrangement links TRBV4-2 to TRBJ2-2, with D maybe TRBD2 (5 bases). CDR1 LGHNA and CDR2 YNFKEQ come from the germline V gene. There are 15 residues in the CDR3. V gave up 2 bases and J gave up 5 bases, with 12 bases separating them. The CDR3 protein is CASSQRVGGTGELFF. The CDR3 DNA reads TGTGCCAGCAGCCAAAGGGTCGGCGGGACCGGGGAGCTGTTTTTT.

The chain recombines TRBV3-1 (or the pseudogene TRBV3-2) with TRBJ2-7, with 7 positions matching TRBD1. Unmatched junction bases numbered 11, after V lost 11 bases and J lost 4 bases. The CDR3 runs 13 residues. Germline V lookup: CDR1 LGHDT, CDR2 YNNKEL (reference sequence). As DNA, the CDR3 is TGTGCCTCCGGGACAGCCGGCGGGTACGAGCAGTACTTC. It is translated as CASGTAGGYEQYF.

The gene calls are TRBV5-1 and TRBJ1-5, with TRBD1 matching 8 bases. In germline, CDR1 is SGHRS, CDR2 YFSETQ. Unmatched junction bases numbered 3, after V lost 0 bases and J lost 4 bases. The CDR3 loop spans 15 amino acids. CDR3 in DNA: TGCGCCAGCAGCTTGGCGGGACAGGTTAATCAGCCCCAGCATTTT. It specifies CASSLAGQVNQPQHF.

This sequence joins TRBV30 and TRBJ1-4; 8 bases are a match to TRBD1. This CDR3 is built from 13 residues. The trim removed 6 bases at V and 8 bases at J, leaving 8 bases unmatched. The germline V gene has CDR1 GTSNPN and CDR2 SVGIG (reference sequence). DNA for the CDR3: TGTGCCTGTACGCAGGGGGCGGGGGAAAAACTGTTTTTT. This encodes CACTQGAGEKLFF. The full variable domain, with the rest looked up from reference TRBV30 and TRBJ1-4, is SQTIHQWPATLVQPVGSPLSLECTVEGTSNPNLYWYRQAAGRGLQLLFYSVGIGQISSEVPQNLSASRPQDRQFILSSKKLLLSDSGFYLCACTQGAGEKLFFGSGTQLSVL.